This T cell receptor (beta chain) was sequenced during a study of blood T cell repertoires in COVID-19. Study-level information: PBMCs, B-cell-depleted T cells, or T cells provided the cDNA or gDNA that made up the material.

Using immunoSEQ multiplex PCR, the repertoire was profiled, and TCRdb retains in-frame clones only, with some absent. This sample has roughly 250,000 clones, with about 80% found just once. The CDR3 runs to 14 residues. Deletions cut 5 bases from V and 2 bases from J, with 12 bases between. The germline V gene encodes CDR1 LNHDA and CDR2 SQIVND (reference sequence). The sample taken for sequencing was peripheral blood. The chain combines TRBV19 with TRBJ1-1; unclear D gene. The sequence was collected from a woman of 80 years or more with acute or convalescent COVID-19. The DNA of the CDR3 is TGTGCCAGTAGTTTTCGAGGGCTCAACACTGAAGCTTTCTTT. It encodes CASSFRGLNTEAFF.